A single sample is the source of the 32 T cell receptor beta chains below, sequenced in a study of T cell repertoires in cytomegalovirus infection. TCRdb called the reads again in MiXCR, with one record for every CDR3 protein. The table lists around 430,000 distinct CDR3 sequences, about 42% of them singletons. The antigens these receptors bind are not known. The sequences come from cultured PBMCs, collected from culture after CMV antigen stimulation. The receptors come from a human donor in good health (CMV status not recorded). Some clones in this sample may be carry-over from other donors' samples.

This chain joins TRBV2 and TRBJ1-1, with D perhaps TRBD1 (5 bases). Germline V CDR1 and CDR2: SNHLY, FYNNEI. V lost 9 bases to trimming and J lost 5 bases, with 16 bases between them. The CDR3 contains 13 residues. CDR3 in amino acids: CASSWGRETEAFF. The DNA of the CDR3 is TGTGCCAGTTCCTGGGGGAGGGAAACTGAAGCTTTCTTT. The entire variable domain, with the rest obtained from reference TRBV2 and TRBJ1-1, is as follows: EPEVTQTPSHQVTQMGQEVILRCVPISNHLYFYWYRQILGQKVEFLVSFYNNEISEKSEIFDDQFSVERPDGSNFTLKIRSTKLEDSAMYFCASSWGRETEAFFGQGTRLTVV.

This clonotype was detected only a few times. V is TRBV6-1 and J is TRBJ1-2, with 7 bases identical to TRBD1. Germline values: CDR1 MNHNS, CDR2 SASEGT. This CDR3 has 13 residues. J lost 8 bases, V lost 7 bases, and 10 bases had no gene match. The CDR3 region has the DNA TGTGCCAGCATTGATCCAGGGGGGCTAGGCTACACCTTC. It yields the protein CASIDPGGLGYTF.

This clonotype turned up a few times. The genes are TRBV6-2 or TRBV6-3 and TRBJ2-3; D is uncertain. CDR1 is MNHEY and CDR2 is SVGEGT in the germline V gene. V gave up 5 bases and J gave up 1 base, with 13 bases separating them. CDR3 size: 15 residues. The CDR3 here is CASSLPAVGTDTQYF. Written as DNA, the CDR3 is TGTGCCAGCAGTCTCCCCGCCGTCGGCACAGATACGCAGTATTTT.

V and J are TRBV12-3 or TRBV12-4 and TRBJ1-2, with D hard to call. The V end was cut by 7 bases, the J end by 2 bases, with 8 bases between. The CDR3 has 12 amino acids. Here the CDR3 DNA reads TGTGCCAGCACCCCGGGGAACTATGGCTACACCTTC. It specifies CASTPGNYGYTF.

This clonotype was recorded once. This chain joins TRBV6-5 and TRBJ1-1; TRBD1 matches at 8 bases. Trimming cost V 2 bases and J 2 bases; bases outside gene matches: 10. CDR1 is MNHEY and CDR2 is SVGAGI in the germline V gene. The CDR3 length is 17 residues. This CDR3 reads CASSYTEGQVVNTEAFF. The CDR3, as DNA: TGTGCCAGCAGTTACACTGAGGGACAGGTAGTTAACACTGAAGCTTTCTTT.

In DNA, the CDR3 is TGTGCCAGTTGTACGAAGAACACCGGGGAGCTGTTTTTT. This encodes CASCTKNTGELFF. J is TRBJ2-2 and V is TRBV19; no firm D call. This CDR3 is built from 13 residues. Germline V gene lookup returns CDR1 LNHDA and CDR2 SQIVND (reference sequence). V was pared by 8 bases and J by 1 base, with 8 bases between.

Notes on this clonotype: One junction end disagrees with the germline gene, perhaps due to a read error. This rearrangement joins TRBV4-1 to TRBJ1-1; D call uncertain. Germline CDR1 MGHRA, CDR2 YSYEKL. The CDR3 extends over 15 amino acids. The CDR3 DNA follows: TGTGCCAGCAGCCAAGAAAGAGGGTTTGGAGCTGAAGCTTTCTTT. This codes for CASSQERGFGAEAFF.

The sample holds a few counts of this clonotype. CDR3: CASSSTHPSYNEQFF. As DNA, the CDR3 is TGTGCCAGCAGTTCTACCCACCCCTCCTACAATGAGCAGTTCTTC. The V and J genes are TRBV27 and TRBJ2-1; no definite D call. This CDR3 has 15 amino acids. The germline V gene has CDR1 MNHEY and CDR2 SMNVEV (reference sequence). V lost 4 bases and J 0 bases, leaving 10 bases between the germline ends.

This chain's CDR3 is CASSLSSGVLTDTQYF. CDR3 nucleotide sequence: TGTGCCAGCAGTTTATCCAGCGGAGTTCTCACAGATACGCAGTATTTT. V usage is TRBV27 and J usage is TRBJ2-3, with D possibly being TRBD2 (5 bases). V shed 0 bases and J shed 2 bases, with 12 bases lying between them. The CDR3 extends over 16 amino acids. Germline CDR1 is MNHEY and CDR2 is SMNVEV (reference sequence).

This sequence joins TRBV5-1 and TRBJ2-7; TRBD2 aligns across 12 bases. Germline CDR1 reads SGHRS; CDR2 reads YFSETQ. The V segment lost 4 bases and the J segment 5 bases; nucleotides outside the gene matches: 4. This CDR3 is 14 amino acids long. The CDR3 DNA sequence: TGCGCCAGCAGCCCCGGACTAGCGGGGAACGAGCAGTACTTC. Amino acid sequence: CASSPGLAGNEQYF.

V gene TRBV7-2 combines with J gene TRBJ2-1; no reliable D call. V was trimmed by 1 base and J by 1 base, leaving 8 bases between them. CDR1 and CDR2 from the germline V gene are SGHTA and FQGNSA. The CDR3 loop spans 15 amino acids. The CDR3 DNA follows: TGTGCCAGCAGCTTAGATTCGTGGTCCTACAATGAGCAGTTCTTC. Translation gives CASSLDSWSYNEQFF.

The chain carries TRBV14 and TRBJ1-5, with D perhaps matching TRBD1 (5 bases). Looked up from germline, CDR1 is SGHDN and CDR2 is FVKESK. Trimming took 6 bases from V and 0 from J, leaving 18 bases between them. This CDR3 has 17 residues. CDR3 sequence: CASSVGVVFYSNQPQHF. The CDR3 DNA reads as TGTGCCAGCAGTGTGGGGGTAGTATTCTATAGCAATCAGCCCCAGCATTTT.

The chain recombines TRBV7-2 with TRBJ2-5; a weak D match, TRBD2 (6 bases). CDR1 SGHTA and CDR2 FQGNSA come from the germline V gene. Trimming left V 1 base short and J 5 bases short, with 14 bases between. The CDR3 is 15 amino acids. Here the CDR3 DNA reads TGTGCCAGCAGCTTAGGGCCGGGGGTCGGGGAGACCCAGTACTTC. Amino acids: CASSLGPGVGETQYF.

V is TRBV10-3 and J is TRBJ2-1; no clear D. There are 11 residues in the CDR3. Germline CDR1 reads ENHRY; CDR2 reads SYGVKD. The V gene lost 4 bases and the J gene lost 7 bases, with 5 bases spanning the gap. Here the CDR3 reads CAISGRNEQFF. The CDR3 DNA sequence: TGTGCCATCAGTGGAAGAAATGAGCAGTTCTTC.

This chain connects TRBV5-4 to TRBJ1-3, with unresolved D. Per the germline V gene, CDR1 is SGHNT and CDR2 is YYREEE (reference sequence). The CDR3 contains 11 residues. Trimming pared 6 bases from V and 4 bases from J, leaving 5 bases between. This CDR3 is CASIRGNTIYF. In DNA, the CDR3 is TGTGCCAGCATCCGGGGAAACACCATATATTTT.

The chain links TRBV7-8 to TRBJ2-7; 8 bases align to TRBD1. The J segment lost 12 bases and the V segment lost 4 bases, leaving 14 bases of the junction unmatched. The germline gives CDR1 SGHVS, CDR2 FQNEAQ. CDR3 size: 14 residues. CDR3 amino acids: CASSSRGRWDRRYF. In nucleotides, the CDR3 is TGTGCCAGCAGCTCTCGGGGGCGGTGGGACAGGCGGTACTTC. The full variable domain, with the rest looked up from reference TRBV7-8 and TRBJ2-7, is GAGVSQSPRYKVAKRGQDVALRCDPISGHVSLFWYQQALGQGPEFLTYFQNEAQLDKSGLPSDRFFAERPEGSVSTLKIQRTQQEDSAVYLCASSSRGRWDRRYFGPGTRLTVT.

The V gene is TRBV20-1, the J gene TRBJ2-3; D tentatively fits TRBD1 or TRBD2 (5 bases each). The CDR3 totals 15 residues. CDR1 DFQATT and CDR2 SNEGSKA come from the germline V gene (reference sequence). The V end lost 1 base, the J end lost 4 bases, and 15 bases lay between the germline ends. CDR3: CSARVSGAVPDTQYF. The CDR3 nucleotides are TGCAGTGCTAGAGTGTCCGGGGCGGTGCCAGATACGCAGTATTTT.

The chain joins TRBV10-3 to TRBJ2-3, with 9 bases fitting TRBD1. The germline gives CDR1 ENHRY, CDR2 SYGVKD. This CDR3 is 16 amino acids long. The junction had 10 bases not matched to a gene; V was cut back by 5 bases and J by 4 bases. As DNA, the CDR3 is TGTGCCATCAGTCGACGAGGGGACAGGGTTTCAGATACGCAGTATTTT. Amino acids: CAISRRGDRVSDTQYF.

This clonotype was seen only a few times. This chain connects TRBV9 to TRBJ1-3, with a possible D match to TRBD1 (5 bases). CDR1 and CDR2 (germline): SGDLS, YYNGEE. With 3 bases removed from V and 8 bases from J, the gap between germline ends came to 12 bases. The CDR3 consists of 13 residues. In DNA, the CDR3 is TGTGCCAGCAGCGAGACAGTAAGGGACACCATATATTTT. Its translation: CASSETVRDTIYF.

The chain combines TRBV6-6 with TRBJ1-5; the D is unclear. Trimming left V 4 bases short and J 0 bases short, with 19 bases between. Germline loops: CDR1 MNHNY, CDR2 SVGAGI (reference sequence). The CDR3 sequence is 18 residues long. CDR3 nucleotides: TGTGCCAGCAGTTCCGACGAAACCGGGGATTATAGCAATCAGCCCCAGCATTTT. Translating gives CASSSDETGDYSNQPQHF.

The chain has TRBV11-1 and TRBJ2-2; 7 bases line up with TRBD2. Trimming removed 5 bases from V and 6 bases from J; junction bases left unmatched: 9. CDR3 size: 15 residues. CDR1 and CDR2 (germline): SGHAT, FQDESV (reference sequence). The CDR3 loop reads CASSPPAGRAGELFF. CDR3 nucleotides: TGTGCCAGCAGCCCCCCGGCGGGGAGGGCCGGGGAGCTGTTTTTT. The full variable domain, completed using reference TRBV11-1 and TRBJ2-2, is EAEVAQSPRYKITEKSQAVAFWCDPISGHATLYWYRQILGQGPELLVQFQDESVVDDSQLPKDRFSAERLKGVDSTLKIQPAELGDSAMYLCASSPPAGRAGELFFGEGSRLTVL.

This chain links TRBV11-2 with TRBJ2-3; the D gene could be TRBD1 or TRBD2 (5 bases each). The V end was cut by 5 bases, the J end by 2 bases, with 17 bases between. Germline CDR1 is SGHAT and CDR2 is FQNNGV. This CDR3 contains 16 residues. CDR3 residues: CASSPTVGAITDTQYF. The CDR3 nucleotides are TGTGCCAGCAGCCCCACCGTCGGGGCGATCACAGATACGCAGTATTTT.

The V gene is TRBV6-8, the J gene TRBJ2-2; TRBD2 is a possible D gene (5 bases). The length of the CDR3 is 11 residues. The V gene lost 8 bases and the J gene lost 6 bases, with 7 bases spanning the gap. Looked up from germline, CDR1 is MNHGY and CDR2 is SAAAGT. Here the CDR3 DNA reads TGTGCCAGCGGGCGGGCCGGGGAGCTGTTTTTT. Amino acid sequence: CASGRAGELFF.

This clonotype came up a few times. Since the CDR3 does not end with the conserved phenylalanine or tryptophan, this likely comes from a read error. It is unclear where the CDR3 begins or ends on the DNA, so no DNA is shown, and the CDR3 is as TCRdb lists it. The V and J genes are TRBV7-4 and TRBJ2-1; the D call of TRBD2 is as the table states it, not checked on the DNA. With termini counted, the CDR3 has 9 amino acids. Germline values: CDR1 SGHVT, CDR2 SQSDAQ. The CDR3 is CASSLTSYP.

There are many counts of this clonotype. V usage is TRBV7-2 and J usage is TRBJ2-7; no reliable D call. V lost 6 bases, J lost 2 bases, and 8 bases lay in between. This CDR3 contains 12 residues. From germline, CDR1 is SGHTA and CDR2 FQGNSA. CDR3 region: CASSPTAYEQYF. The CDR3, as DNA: TGTGCCAGCAGTCCGACCGCCTACGAGCAGTACTTC.

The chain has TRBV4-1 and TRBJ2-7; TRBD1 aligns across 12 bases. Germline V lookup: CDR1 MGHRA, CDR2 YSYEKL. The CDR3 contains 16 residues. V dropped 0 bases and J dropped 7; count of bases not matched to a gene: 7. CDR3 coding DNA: TGCGCCAGCAGCCAAGATACCGGGACAGGGGGCGGAGAGCAGTACTTC. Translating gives CASSQDTGTGGGEQYF.

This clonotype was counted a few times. This chain's CDR3 is CASSFDPNQETQYF. The CDR3 nucleotides are TGTGCCAGCAGCTTTGATCCGAACCAAGAGACCCAGTACTTC. The chain combines TRBV7-2 with TRBJ2-5, with D uncertain. The germline V gene encodes CDR1 SGHTA and CDR2 FQGNSA. There are 14 residues in the CDR3. V gave up 3 bases and J gave up 0 bases, with 8 bases separating them. The variable domain in full, with the rest retrieved from reference TRBV7-2 and TRBJ2-5, is GAGVSQSPSNKVTEKGKDVELRCDPISGHTALYWYRQSLGQGLEFLIYFQGNSAPDKSGLPSDRFSAERTGGSVSTLTIQRTQQEDSAVYLCASSFDPNQETQYFGPGTRLLVL.

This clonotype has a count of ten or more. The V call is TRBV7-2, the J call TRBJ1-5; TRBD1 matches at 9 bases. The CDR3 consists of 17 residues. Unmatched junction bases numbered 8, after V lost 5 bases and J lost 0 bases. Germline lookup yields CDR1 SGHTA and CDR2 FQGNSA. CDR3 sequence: CASSTDRGWYSNQPQHF. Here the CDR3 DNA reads TGTGCCAGCAGCACGGACAGGGGATGGTATAGCAATCAGCCCCAGCATTTT.

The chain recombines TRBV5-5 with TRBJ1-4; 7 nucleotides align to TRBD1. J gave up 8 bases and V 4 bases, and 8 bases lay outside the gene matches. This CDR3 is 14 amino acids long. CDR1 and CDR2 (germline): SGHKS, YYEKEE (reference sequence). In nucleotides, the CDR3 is TGTGCCAGCAGCCTAAGACAGGGTGGCGAAAAACTGTTTTTT. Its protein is CASSLRQGGEKLFF.

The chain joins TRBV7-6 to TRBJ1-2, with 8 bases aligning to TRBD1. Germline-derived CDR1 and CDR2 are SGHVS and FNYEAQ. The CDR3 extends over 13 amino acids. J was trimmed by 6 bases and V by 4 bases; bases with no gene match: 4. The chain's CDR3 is CASSSYRGDGYTF. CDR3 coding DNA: TGTGCCAGCAGCTCCTACAGGGGGGATGGCTACACCTTC.

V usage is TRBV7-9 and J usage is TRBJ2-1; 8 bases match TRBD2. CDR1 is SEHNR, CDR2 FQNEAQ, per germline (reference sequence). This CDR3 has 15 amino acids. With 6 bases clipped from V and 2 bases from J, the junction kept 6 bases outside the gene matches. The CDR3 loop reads CASRPPGGAYNEQFF. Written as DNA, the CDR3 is TGTGCCAGCAGACCGCCCGGGGGGGCCTACAATGAGCAGTTCTTC.

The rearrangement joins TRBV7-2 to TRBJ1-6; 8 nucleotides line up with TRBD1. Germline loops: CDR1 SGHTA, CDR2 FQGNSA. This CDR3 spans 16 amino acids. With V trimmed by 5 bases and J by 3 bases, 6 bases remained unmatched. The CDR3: CASSHSGGLYNSPLHF. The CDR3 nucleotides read TGTGCCAGCAGCCATTCAGGGGGCCTCTATAATTCACCCCTCCACTTT.